These T cell receptor beta chains were read from a single sample in a study of OX40 agonist ivuxolimab in advanced cancers. Here immunoSEQ multiplex PCR was the method, and the copy in TCRdb shows in-frame clones only, minus some. The sample shows about 61,000 clones, 80% to 95% of them seen only once. The starting material was CD4+ or CD8+ T cells sorted from blood, obtained in a trial of the OX40 agonist ivuxolimab. These receptors were obtained from an adult with an advanced solid tumor such as melanoma, head and neck, liver or kidney cancer. The CDR3 runs from the conserved cysteine through the conserved F or W. D genes are given only for firm matches. The size entry is marked missing in some rows and otherwise reads once, few, many or a size class.

cdr3_aa: CASSLGWETGELFF; cdr3_nt: TGTGCCAGCAGTTTAGGCTGGGAAACCGGGGAGCTGTTTTTT; d_call: -; v_call: TRBV28; j_call: TRBJ2-2; clone_size: -
cdr3_aa: CASSSLRDGYTF; cdr3_nt: TGTGCCAGCAGCTCCCTGCGGGATGGCTACACCTTC; d_call: -; v_call: TRBV7-9; j_call: TRBJ1-2; clone_size: -
cdr3_aa: CATSTWLAGHGELFF; cdr3_nt: TGTGCCACCAGCACTTGGCTAGCGGGCCACGGGGAGCTGTTTTTT; d_call: TRBD2; v_call: TRBV15; j_call: TRBJ2-2; clone_size: -
cdr3_aa: CASSQGTAFYYNEQFF; cdr3_nt: TGTGCCAGCTCACAGGGGACAGCTTTTTACTACAATGAGCAGTTCTTC; d_call: TRBD1; v_call: TRBV18; j_call: TRBJ2-1; clone_size: -
cdr3_aa: CASSPFTSTDTQYF; cdr3_nt: TGTGCCAGCAGCCCGTTCACTAGCACAGATACGCAGTATTTT; d_call: -; v_call: TRBV7-9; j_call: TRBJ2-3; clone_size: once
cdr3_aa: CASSKWDRGFNEKLFF; cdr3_nt: TGTGCCAGCAGCAAGTGGGACAGGGGATTTAATGAAAAACTGTTTTTT; d_call: TRBD1; v_call: TRBV7-9; j_call: TRBJ1-4; clone_size: -
cdr3_aa: CASSYRLAGLADTQYF; cdr3_nt: TGTGCCAGCAGTTACCGACTAGCGGGGTTGGCAGATACGCAGTATTTT; d_call: TRBD2; v_call: TRBV7-6; j_call: TRBJ2-3; clone_size: -
cdr3_aa: CASSIGTGYDEQFF; cdr3_nt: TGTGCCAGTAGTATTGGGACCGGGTACGATGAGCAGTTCTTC; d_call: -; v_call: TRBV19; j_call: TRBJ2-1; clone_size: -
cdr3_aa: CASSHYYFRTGANSNQPQHF; cdr3_nt: TGCGCCAGCAGCCACTACTACTTTCGGACAGGGGCAAATAGCAATCAGCCCCAGCATTTT; d_call: TRBD1; v_call: TRBV4-1; j_call: TRBJ1-5; clone_size: -
cdr3_aa: CASSSSSGGGPYYKETQYF; cdr3_nt: TGTGCCAGCAGCTCTTCTAGCGGGGGGGGCCCCTACTACAAAGAGACCCAGTACTTC; d_call: TRBD2; v_call: TRBV13; j_call: TRBJ2-5; clone_size: -
cdr3_aa: CASSFGPGGYTGELFF; cdr3_nt: TGTGCCAGCAGCTTTGGTCCGGGAGGATACACCGGGGAGCTGTTTTTT; d_call: TRBD2; v_call: TRBV7-4; j_call: TRBJ2-2; clone_size: -
cdr3_aa: CATSRDPTGPSGANVLTF; cdr3_nt: TGTGCCACCAGCAGAGATCCGACAGGACCCTCTGGGGCCAACGTCCTGACTTTC; d_call: -; v_call: TRBV15; j_call: TRBJ2-6; clone_size: few
cdr3_aa: CASSVSGGHYNEQFF; cdr3_nt: TGTGCCAGCAGCGTCAGCGGGGGACACTACAATGAGCAGTTCTTC; d_call: TRBD2; v_call: TRBV9; j_call: TRBJ2-1; clone_size: once
cdr3_aa: CASSWTTKGLIGELFF; cdr3_nt: TGTGCCAGCAGCTGGACGACCAAGGGATTAATCGGGGAGCTGTTTTTT; d_call: -; v_call: TRBV5-4; j_call: TRBJ2-2; clone_size: -
cdr3_aa: CASGDRGNSPLHF; cdr3_nt: TGCGCCAGCGGGGACAGGGGAAATTCACCCCTCCACTTT; d_call: TRBD1; v_call: TRBV23-1; j_call: TRBJ1-6; clone_size: -
cdr3_aa: CASSSGNPGQPQHF; cdr3_nt: TGTGCCAGCAGCTCTGGGAATCCCGGTCAGCCCCAGCATTTT; d_call: -; v_call: TRBV27; j_call: TRBJ1-5; clone_size: once
cdr3_aa: CAWSSGAWATNTGELFF; cdr3_nt: TGTGCCTGGAGTTCCGGGGCCTGGGCCACGAACACCGGGGAGCTGTTTTTT; d_call: -; v_call: TRBV30; j_call: TRBJ2-2; clone_size: -
cdr3_aa: CASSRWGGDSYTQYF; cdr3_nt: TGTGCCAGCAGCCGATGGGGGGGCGATTCATATACGCAGTATTTT; d_call: -; v_call: TRBV6-1; j_call: TRBJ2-3; clone_size: -
cdr3_aa: CASSFDLGGYTF; cdr3_nt: TGTGCCAGCAGTTTTGACCTCGGAGGCTACACCTTC; d_call: -; v_call: TRBV28; j_call: TRBJ1-2; clone_size: -
cdr3_aa: CASSYSAGEMNTEAFF; cdr3_nt: TGTGCCAGCAGTTACTCGGCAGGGGAAATGAACACTGAAGCTTTCTTT; d_call: -; v_call: TRBV6-5; j_call: TRBJ1-1; clone_size: -
cdr3_aa: CSIAGTSGRKIYNEQFF; cdr3_nt: TGCAGCATAGCCGGGACTAGCGGGAGAAAAATCTACAATGAGCAGTTCTTC; d_call: TRBD2; v_call: TRBV29-1; j_call: TRBJ2-1; clone_size: -
cdr3_aa: CASSELLHEQYF; cdr3_nt: TGTGCCAGCAGTGAGCTCCTCCACGAGCAGTACTTC; d_call: -; v_call: TRBV2; j_call: TRBJ2-7; clone_size: -
cdr3_aa: CAISPQNNEQFF; cdr3_nt: TGTGCCATCAGTCCACAGAACAATGAGCAGTTCTTC; d_call: -; v_call: TRBV10-3; j_call: TRBJ2-1; clone_size: -
cdr3_aa: CASSPGGGRIYNEQFF; cdr3_nt: TGTGCCAGCAGCCCCGGCGGGGGGAGGATCTACAATGAGCAGTTCTTC; d_call: TRBD2; v_call: TRBV7-2; j_call: TRBJ2-1; clone_size: -
cdr3_aa: CAWTWGNTEAFF; cdr3_nt: TGTGCCTGGACTTGGGGAAACACTGAAGCTTTCTTT; d_call: -; v_call: TRBV30; j_call: TRBJ1-1; clone_size: -
cdr3_aa: CASSLRGYKPSGINEQFF; cdr3_nt: TGTGCCAGCAGTTTAAGGGGCTATAAGCCCTCGGGAATTAATGAGCAGTTCTTC; d_call: -; v_call: TRBV27; j_call: TRBJ2-1; clone_size: -
cdr3_aa: CASSALRENTEAFF; cdr3_nt: TGTGCCAGCAGTGCGCTTCGGGAGAACACTGAAGCTTTCTTT; d_call: -; v_call: TRBV25-1; j_call: TRBJ1-1; clone_size: -
cdr3_aa: CASSLARTGGGYTF; cdr3_nt: TGTGCCAGCAGTCTGGCCCGGACAGGGGGAGGCTACACCTTC; d_call: TRBD1; v_call: TRBV28; j_call: TRBJ1-2; clone_size: -
cdr3_aa: CASRQYPSGANVLTF; cdr3_nt: TGTGCCAGCAGACAGTATCCCTCTGGGGCCAACGTCCTGACTTTC; d_call: -; v_call: TRBV6-5; j_call: TRBJ2-6; clone_size: -
cdr3_aa: CASSYTGSKGETQYF; cdr3_nt: TGTGCCAGCAGTTACACCGGGTCCAAGGGGGAGACCCAGTACTTC; d_call: -; v_call: TRBV6-6; j_call: TRBJ2-5; clone_size: -
cdr3_aa: CASSLVQIYEQYF; cdr3_nt: TGTGCCAGCAGCTTAGTACAGATCTACGAGCAGTACTTC; d_call: -; v_call: TRBV11-2; j_call: TRBJ2-7; clone_size: -
cdr3_aa: CASSPSDADTQYF; cdr3_nt: TGTGCCAGCAGCCCCTCAGACGCAGATACGCAGTATTTT; d_call: -; v_call: TRBV27; j_call: TRBJ2-3; clone_size: -
cdr3_aa: CATSTDLGTTEAFF; cdr3_nt: TGTGCCACCAGCACTGATCTCGGCACCACTGAAGCTTTCTTT; d_call: -; v_call: TRBV15; j_call: TRBJ1-1; clone_size: -
cdr3_aa: CASSSYLAEGTDTQYF; cdr3_nt: TGTGCCAGCAGCTCCTATCTAGCGGAAGGCACAGATACGCAGTATTTT; d_call: TRBD2; v_call: TRBV7-9; j_call: TRBJ2-3; clone_size: -
cdr3_aa: CASSLDVGRRGYTF; cdr3_nt: TGTGCCAGCAGTCTCGACGTGGGGCGCAGGGGCTACACCTTC; d_call: -; v_call: TRBV7-9; j_call: TRBJ1-2; clone_size: -
cdr3_aa: CASSSNTGELFF; cdr3_nt: TGCGCCAGCAGCTCGAACACCGGGGAGCTGTTTTTT; d_call: -; v_call: TRBV5-1; j_call: TRBJ2-2; clone_size: -
cdr3_aa: CAWSRQGGIGYTF; cdr3_nt: TGTGCCTGGAGCCGACAGGGGGGAATAGGCTACACCTTC; d_call: TRBD1; v_call: TRBV30; j_call: TRBJ1-2; clone_size: once
cdr3_aa: CASSEPWNTGELFF; cdr3_nt: TGTGCCAGCAGTGAACCCTGGAACACCGGGGAGCTGTTTTTT; d_call: -; v_call: TRBV2; j_call: TRBJ2-2; clone_size: -
cdr3_aa: CASSLLGQGTLNQPQHF; cdr3_nt: TGTGCCAGCAGCTTGTTAGGGCAGGGGACTCTCAATCAGCCCCAGCATTTT; d_call: -; v_call: TRBV5-6; j_call: TRBJ1-5; clone_size: -
cdr3_aa: CASSEWDAVAKNIQYF; cdr3_nt: TGTGCCAGCAGTGAATGGGACGCCGTGGCCAAAAACATTCAGTACTTC; d_call: -; v_call: TRBV6-1; j_call: TRBJ2-4; clone_size: -
cdr3_aa: CASSRLYNEQFF; cdr3_nt: TGCGCCAGCAGTCGACTGTACAATGAGCAGTTCTTC; d_call: -; v_call: TRBV4-1; j_call: TRBJ2-1; clone_size: few
cdr3_aa: CASSQEIRAGNTIYF; cdr3_nt: TGCGCCAGCAGCCAAGAAATCAGGGCTGGAAACACCATATATTTT; d_call: -; v_call: TRBV4-3; j_call: TRBJ1-3; clone_size: -